This T cell receptor beta chain was documented in a study of shared clonotypes between healthy human individuals. The table lists this clone with a few counts. An assay was performed, and its level was deep. Sorted-subset replicate PCRs used about 0.2 ug DNA, some 31,000 T cell genomes. Method: immunoSEQ multiplex PCR; TCRdb's copy keeps in-frame clones and lacks some. Altogether 2 million to 2.5 million clones are present, approximately 95% being singletons, with the ten largest covering roughly 0.36%. There were no recent acute infections or vaccinations among the donors, who were healthy HIV-negative adults. The CDR3 loop spans 14 amino acids. V was pared by 5 bases and J by 8 bases, with 15 bases between. Germline CDR1 reads SEHNR; CDR2 reads FQNEAQ (reference sequence).

The sample taken for sequencing was naive CD4+ T cells from PBMCs. The subset denotes: CD45RA+ positively selected. The sequence was collected from a man aged 18 to 30 in good health. Some clones in this sample may be carry-over from other donors' samples. The V gene is TRBV7-9, the J gene TRBJ1-4; D gene ambiguous. CDR3 nucleotide sequence: TGTGCCAGCAGCCTATTACTGCTCGGGGAAAAACTGTTTTTT. This codes for CASSLLLLGEKLFF.